This T cell receptor (beta chain) originates from a study of cytomegalovirus exposure and HLA in healthy donors. Study outcomes and limitations: Some highly shared sequence variants likely arose as a pipeline artifact. In vitro confirmation showed three CMV-associated chains to be CMV antigen specific. Both high specificity and high sensitivity reportedly marked the classifier's diagnosis of cytomegalovirus status. One variant, a missense change in DCLRE1C, was linked in a later analysis to TCR beta V- and J-gene trimming.

The PCR ran on 60 Vbeta and 13 Jbeta primers. TCRdb's copy holds only in-frame clones and misses some; the assay was immunoSEQ multiplex PCR. The table lists about 55,000 clones, roughly 71% of them singletons. The CDR3 has 17 residues. J lost 5 bases, V lost 5 bases, and 14 bases had no gene match. Concerning this clone itself: Its cognate antigen is unknown.

The chain has TRBV5-3 and TRBJ2-2; 8 bases are shared with TRBD2. TRBV5-3 is classed as an ORF, of uncertain function. The material sequenced was PBMCs. This clonotype originated in a middle-aged man in good health and CMV-seropositive. The CDR3 reads CARSNGGGSVGTGELFF. The CDR3 bases are TGTGCCAGAAGTAACGGGGGGGGCTCGGTGGGGACCGGGGAGCTGTTTTTT.